This T cell receptor (beta chain) was found in a study of post-analysis software for immune sequencing data. The TCR beta cDNA libraries contained unique molecular identifiers. T cells numbering about 0.85 to 10 million yielded 450,000 to 600,000 cDNA molecules. Using its own MiXCR run on the PCR reads, TCRdb lists one record per CDR3 protein. Of roughly 170,000 distinct CDR3 sequences detected, roughly 31% appear once; the ten largest clones hold about 1.6%. Study-level points and caveats: In patients, five TRBV segments were more frequent than in controls, with TRBV5-6, TRBV5-1 and TRBV20-1 among them. Normalized Chao1 diversity in multiple sclerosis patients fell significantly below that of controls.

Trimming removed 3 bases from V and 0 bases from J; junction bases left unmatched: 4. The CDR3 has 16 amino acids. CDR1 and CDR2 from the germline V gene are DFQATT and SNEGSKA (reference sequence). In its sample, this clonotype was seen a few times. What it recognizes is unknown. This sequence joins TRBV20-1 and TRBJ2-6, with 8 bases fitting TRBD2. The sample consisted of blood. The clonotype originates from a girl aged 5 to 17 with multiple sclerosis. The CDR3 DNA reads as TGCAGTGCTAGGGTAGCGGGGTCCTCTGGGGCCAACGTCCTGACTTTC. It yields the protein CSARVAGSSGANVLTF.